Presented here are 27 T cell receptor beta chains from one specimen sequenced in a study of graft-versus-host responses after intestinal transplantation (dated by TCRdb to about 2021). Their specific antigens are unknown. Read against the paper, the sample's time point label means: cells obtained before transplantation from donor or recipient. Library prep was done by the immunoSEQ multiplex PCR assay. Held by TCRdb, this immuneACCESS table contains in-frame sequences only and omits some clones. Under half of the omission traces to an unresolved V gene where checked; the cause of the rest is unknown. The sample table contains some 100,000 clones; only one count was recorded for under 95% of them. Approximately 0.064% of the sample is in the top ten clones. Sequences were derived from unstimulated CD8+ T cells sorted from spleen or lymph node cells, sampled before transplant. Receptors were obtained from a human donor who was the organ donor for an intestinal transplant.

The rearrangement links TRBV27 to TRBJ1-1; TRBD1 agrees at 7 bases. The CDR3 runs to 16 residues. J lost 7 bases, V lost 6 bases, and 17 bases had no gene match. Germline V gene sequence: CDR1 MNHEY, CDR2 SMNVEV (reference sequence). CDR3 nucleotides: TGTGCCAGCAGCTCCAGGTGGAGGGGACAGCATATTGAAGCTTTCTTT. Encoded protein: CASSSRWRGQHIEAFF.

The chain joins TRBV30 to TRBJ2-7, with D possibly matching TRBD1 (5 bases). The CDR3 totals 11 residues. CDR1 and CDR2 from the germline V gene are GTSNPN and SVGIG (reference sequence). V dropped 5 bases and J dropped 3 bases, with 8 bases sitting between them. CDR3 amino acids: CAWQGDYEQYF. The CDR3 coding sequence is TGTGCCTGGCAGGGTGACTACGAGCAGTACTTC.

This clone has a single count. The rearrangement links TRBV9 to TRBJ1-1, with D possibly TRBD1 on 6 matching bases. CDR1 SGDLS and CDR2 YYNGEE come from the germline V gene. This CDR3 contains 15 residues. V was cut by 0 bases and J by 5 bases, with 14 bases left in between. The DNA of the CDR3 is TGTGCCAGCAGCGTAGTATCAGGGGTGGAGACTGAAGCTTTCTTT. It is translated as CASSVVSGVETEAFF.

The table lists this clone with a count of one. J is TRBJ2-3 and V is TRBV6-1; D may be TRBD2 (5 bases). The V end lost 2 bases, the J end lost 3 bases, and 15 bases lay between the germline ends. This CDR3 has 16 amino acids. Germline loops: CDR1 MNHNS, CDR2 SASEGT. The CDR3 spells CASSESGVAPTDTQYF. The DNA of the CDR3 is TGTGCCAGCAGTGAAAGCGGAGTAGCGCCAACAGATACGCAGTATTTT.

This clone was detected once. The rearrangement uses TRBV6-5 and TRBJ2-5; TRBD2 matches 7 bases. Germline CDR1 and CDR2: MNHEY and SVGAGI. The CDR3 is made up of 15 amino acids. V gave up 5 bases and J gave up 3 bases; unmatched junction bases: 9. The CDR3 nucleotides are TGTGCCAGCAGTCCTTTAGCGGGTTTTAAAGAGACCCAGTACTTC. It translates to CASSPLAGFKETQYF.

The V call is TRBV10-3, the J call TRBJ1-2; possible D gene TRBD1, 6 bases. The CDR3 sequence is 14 residues long. Trimming pared 4 bases from V and 2 bases from J, leaving 11 bases between. From germline, CDR1 is ENHRY and CDR2 SYGVKD. The CDR3 is CAISVIGGNYGYTF. CDR3 nucleotides: TGTGCCATCAGTGTGATAGGGGGAAACTATGGCTACACCTTC.

The rearrangement joins TRBV15 to TRBJ2-1, with D possibly matching TRBD2 (5 bases). CDR1 and CDR2 from the germline V gene are LNHNV and YYDKDF (reference sequence). The CDR3 is made up of 16 amino acids. V was clipped by 3 bases and J by 0 bases, with 12 bases between them. The CDR3, as DNA: TGTGCCACCAGCAGGGACTTGTCCAGCTCCTACAATGAGCAGTTCTTC. It is translated as CATSRDLSSSYNEQFF.

CDR3 sequence: CASSAETGAEAFF. DNA for the CDR3: TGCGCCAGCAGTGCCGAGACAGGGGCTGAAGCTTTCTTT. The V and J genes are TRBV10-1 and TRBJ1-1; 8 bases line up with TRBD1. This CDR3 spans 13 amino acids. Germline-derived CDR1 and CDR2 are WNHNN and SYGVQD (reference sequence). Unmatched junction bases numbered 4, after V lost 4 bases and J lost 6 bases.

This clone came up once. The chain employs TRBV9 and TRBJ1-6; weak D call: TRBD1 (6 bases). CDR1 SGDLS and CDR2 YYNGEE come from the germline V gene. The CDR3 totals 16 residues. V lost 3 bases, J lost 6 bases, and 16 bases lay in between. CDR3 nucleotide sequence: TGTGCCAGCAGCGAATACCACTCCAGGGGTAATTCACCCCTCCACTTT. Translation: CASSEYHSRGNSPLHF. Looking up the rest from reference TRBV9 and TRBJ1-6 gives the full variable domain: DSGVTQTPKHLITATGQRVTLRCSPRSGDLSVYWYQQSLDQGLQFLIQYYNGEERAKGNILERFSAQQFPDLHSELNLSSLELGDSALYFCASSEYHSRGNSPLHFGNGTRLTVT.

This clone appeared a single time. As DNA, the CDR3 is TGTGCCAGCAGCGTCGTCGGGAATCCGGATACGCAGTATTTT. Protein product: CASSVVGNPDTQYF. This rearrangement joins TRBV9 to TRBJ2-3; TRBD2 is a possible D gene (5 bases). The V and J ends lost 2 bases and 6 bases respectively, with 13 bases between them. The germline gives CDR1 SGDLS, CDR2 YYNGEE. This CDR3 comprises 14 residues.

The rearrangement joins TRBV19 to TRBJ1-5; 11 bases align to TRBD1. V trimming: 5 bases; J trimming: 0 bases; junction bases outside the gene matches: 3. Germline V gives CDR1 LNHDA, CDR2 SQIVND (reference sequence). The CDR3 is 16 residues long. CDR3: CASSWTGGYSNQPQHF. The CDR3 DNA is TGTGCCAGTAGTTGGACAGGGGGCTATAGCAATCAGCCCCAGCATTTT.

The chain combines TRBV2 with TRBJ2-3; no definite D call. V was pared by 0 bases and J by 6 bases, with 7 bases between. There are 13 residues in the CDR3. In germline, CDR1 is SNHLY, CDR2 FYNNEI. Here the CDR3 reads CASSEASADTQYF. CDR3 in DNA: TGTGCCAGCAGTGAAGCCTCCGCGGATACGCAGTATTTT.

The CDR3 reads CASSVEGGWDQPQHF. The CDR3 region has the DNA TGTGCCAGCAGCGTCGAAGGGGGCTGGGATCAGCCCCAGCATTTT. The J gene is TRBJ1-5, the V gene TRBV9; 7 bases line up with TRBD1. In germline, CDR1 is SGDLS, CDR2 YYNGEE. CDR3 length equals 15 residues. V was clipped by 2 bases and J by 5 bases; unmatched bases: 7.

A remark on this clone: Mismatch with germline at one junction end may stem from a read error. The J gene is TRBJ2-1, the V gene TRBV15; no firm D call. Germline-derived CDR1 and CDR2 are LNHNV and YYDKDF (reference sequence). The CDR3 extends over 12 amino acids. The CDR3 DNA reads TGTGCCACCAGCGACTCCCACAATGAGCAGTTCTTC. This gives the protein CATSDSHNEQFF.

V gene TRBV30 combines with J gene TRBJ2-2; maybe TRBD1 (5 bases). The CDR3 covers 15 residues. The ends were cut back, 5 bases at V and 7 bases at J, with 20 bases in the middle. Per the germline V gene, CDR1 is GTSNPN and CDR2 is SVGIG (reference sequence). The CDR3 DNA is TGTGCCTGGCTCCGCCTCGCTCAGGGCGGCGGGGAGCTGTTTTTT. Translating it yields CAWLRLAQGGGELFF. Based on the CDR3 plus reference TRBV30 and TRBJ2-2, the full variable domain is SQTIHQWPATLVQPVGSPLSLECTVEGTSNPNLYWYRQAAGRGLQLLFYSVGIGQISSEVPQNLSASRPQDRQFILSSKKLLLSDSGFYLCAWLRLAQGGGELFFGEGSRLTVL.

For the CDR3, the DNA is TGTGCCAGCAGCCGCAACCCGAGCGGGAGCCTCTACGAGCAGTACTTC. This sequence encodes CASSRNPSGSLYEQYF. The rearrangement uses TRBV7-8 and TRBJ2-7, with 8 bases identical to TRBD2. In germline, CDR1 is SGHVS, CDR2 FQNEAQ. The CDR3 spans 16 residues. V lost 5 bases to trimming and J lost 3 bases; unmatched junction nucleotides: 12. Full variable domain (outside the CDR3, taken from reference TRBV7-8 and TRBJ2-7): GAGVSQSPRYKVAKRGQDVALRCDPISGHVSLFWYQQALGQGPEFLTYFQNEAQLDKSGLPSDRFFAERPEGSVSTLKIQRTQQEDSAVYLCASSRNPSGSLYEQYFGPGTRLTVT.

This rearrangement joins TRBV5-6 to TRBJ2-3; 10 bases match TRBD2. The CDR3 runs to 17 residues. Germline lookup yields CDR1 SGHDT and CDR2 YYEEEE. Trimming at V came to 1 base and at J to 3 bases, leaving 8 bases not matched to a gene. CDR3 in amino acids: CASSLRASGRFTDTQYF. The CDR3 DNA sequence: TGTGCCAGCAGCTTGAGGGCTAGCGGGAGATTTACAGATACGCAGTATTTT.

The rearrangement joins TRBV6-1 to TRBJ2-5; D possibly corresponds to TRBD2 (6 bases). Trimming took off 7 bases at V and 4 bases at J, with 13 bases between the two ends. Looked up from germline, CDR1 is MNHNS and CDR2 is SASEGT. The CDR3 covers 13 residues. The CDR3 reads CASTQTGRETQYF. DNA for the CDR3: TGTGCCAGCACCCAGACCGGGAGAGAGACCCAGTACTTC.

Written as DNA, the CDR3 is TGCGCCAGCAGTAATGAACGGGAGGAAGAGTTCTTC. Its translation is CASSNEREEEFF. The chain is built from TRBV5-1 and TRBJ2-1; TRBD2 agrees at 7 bases. Per the germline V gene, CDR1 is SGHRS and CDR2 is YFSETQ. This CDR3 has 12 amino acids. V lost 5 bases and J lost 14; bases outside the gene matches: 10.

V and J are TRBV12-5 and TRBJ1-1; TRBD1 agrees at 8 bases. Germline values: CDR1 LGHNT, CDR2 FRNRAP. Germline trimming cut 3 bases from V and 1 base from J; bases unmatched to any gene: 10. The CDR3 has 17 amino acids. The CDR3 sequence is CASGFNFQGAWNTEAFF. Written as DNA, the CDR3 is TGTGCTAGTGGTTTTAACTTCCAGGGGGCCTGGAACACTGAAGCTTTCTTT.

This chain connects TRBV7-8 to TRBJ2-2, with 12 bases identical to TRBD2. In germline, CDR1 is SGHVS, CDR2 FQNEAQ. With 8 bases clipped from V and 7 bases from J, the junction kept 8 bases outside the gene matches. The CDR3 has 15 amino acids. CDR3 DNA sequence: TGTGCCAGCGGACGACTAGCGGGAGAGGTCGGGGAGCTGTTTTTT. Translation: CASGRLAGEVGELFF.

The J gene is TRBJ2-3, the V gene TRBV7-9; D is ambiguous. The CDR3 has 14 residues. V was trimmed by 3 bases and J by 4 bases, leaving 11 bases between them. The germline V gene has CDR1 SEHNR and CDR2 FQNEAQ (reference sequence). The CDR3 here is CASSFSQSPDTQYF. The CDR3 DNA is TGTGCCAGCAGCTTTTCTCAGTCGCCAGATACGCAGTATTTT. Complete variable domain (other parts from reference TRBV7-9 and TRBJ2-3): DTGVSQNPRHKITKRGQNVTFRCDPISEHNRLYWYRQTLGQGPEFLTYFQNEAQLEKSRLLSDRFSAERPKGSFSTLEIQRTEQGDSAMYLCASSFSQSPDTQYFGPGTRLTVL.

This CDR3 is CASSLGLGLAGNTIYF. CDR3 DNA sequence: TGTGCCAGCAGCTTAGGTCTAGGCCTGGCCGGAAACACCATATATTTT. The V and J genes are TRBV7-6 and TRBJ1-3; D is uncertain. This CDR3 region has 16 residues. V was cut by 1 base and J by 4 bases, with 14 bases left in between. Germline assignment: CDR1 SGHVS and CDR2 FNYEAQ.

The chain is built from TRBV9 and TRBJ2-1; no reliable D call. The CDR3 is 13 amino acids. Germline CDR1 is SGDLS and CDR2 is YYNGEE. Trimming shortened V by 0 bases and J by 9 bases, and 10 bases separated the two germline ends. CDR3 sequence: CASSVGVGGEQFF. CDR3 nucleotide sequence: TGTGCCAGCAGCGTAGGGGTTGGCGGTGAGCAGTTCTTC. Using reference TRBV9 and TRBJ2-1 for the parts outside the CDR3, the full variable domain is DSGVTQTPKHLITATGQRVTLRCSPRSGDLSVYWYQQSLDQGLQFLIQYYNGEERAKGNILERFSAQQFPDLHSELNLSSLELGDSALYFCASSVGVGGEQFFGPGTRLTVL.

V gene TRBV27 combines with J gene TRBJ2-7; 8 bases are shared with TRBD2. V was clipped by 2 bases and J by 6 bases; unmatched bases: 3. Germline values: CDR1 MNHEY, CDR2 SMNVEV (reference sequence). The CDR3 is 13 amino acids. The DNA for the CDR3 is TGTGCCAGCAGTTTAGCCGGGGGGGGCGAGCAGTACTTC. Translated, it gives CASSLAGGGEQYF.

The chain uses TRBV5-1 and TRBJ2-7, with D maybe TRBD1 (5 bases). V dropped 2 bases and J dropped 6 bases, with 6 bases sitting between them. Germline CDR1 reads SGHRS; CDR2 reads YFSETQ. The CDR3 loop spans 11 amino acids. CDR3 sequence (DNA): TGCGCCAGCAGCTTCAGGGCCGAGCAGTACTTC. This gives the protein CASSFRAEQYF.

The chain employs TRBV27 and TRBJ2-7; tentative D call: TRBD2 (7 bases). CDR3 size: 14 residues. The V gene lost 8 bases and the J gene lost 5 bases, with 19 bases spanning the gap. Germline values: CDR1 MNHEY, CDR2 SMNVEV (reference sequence). In DNA form, the CDR3 reads TGTGCCAGCGGCGCAAGTGGGGGGGGCCACGAGCAGTACTTC. Its translation is CASGASGGGHEQYF.